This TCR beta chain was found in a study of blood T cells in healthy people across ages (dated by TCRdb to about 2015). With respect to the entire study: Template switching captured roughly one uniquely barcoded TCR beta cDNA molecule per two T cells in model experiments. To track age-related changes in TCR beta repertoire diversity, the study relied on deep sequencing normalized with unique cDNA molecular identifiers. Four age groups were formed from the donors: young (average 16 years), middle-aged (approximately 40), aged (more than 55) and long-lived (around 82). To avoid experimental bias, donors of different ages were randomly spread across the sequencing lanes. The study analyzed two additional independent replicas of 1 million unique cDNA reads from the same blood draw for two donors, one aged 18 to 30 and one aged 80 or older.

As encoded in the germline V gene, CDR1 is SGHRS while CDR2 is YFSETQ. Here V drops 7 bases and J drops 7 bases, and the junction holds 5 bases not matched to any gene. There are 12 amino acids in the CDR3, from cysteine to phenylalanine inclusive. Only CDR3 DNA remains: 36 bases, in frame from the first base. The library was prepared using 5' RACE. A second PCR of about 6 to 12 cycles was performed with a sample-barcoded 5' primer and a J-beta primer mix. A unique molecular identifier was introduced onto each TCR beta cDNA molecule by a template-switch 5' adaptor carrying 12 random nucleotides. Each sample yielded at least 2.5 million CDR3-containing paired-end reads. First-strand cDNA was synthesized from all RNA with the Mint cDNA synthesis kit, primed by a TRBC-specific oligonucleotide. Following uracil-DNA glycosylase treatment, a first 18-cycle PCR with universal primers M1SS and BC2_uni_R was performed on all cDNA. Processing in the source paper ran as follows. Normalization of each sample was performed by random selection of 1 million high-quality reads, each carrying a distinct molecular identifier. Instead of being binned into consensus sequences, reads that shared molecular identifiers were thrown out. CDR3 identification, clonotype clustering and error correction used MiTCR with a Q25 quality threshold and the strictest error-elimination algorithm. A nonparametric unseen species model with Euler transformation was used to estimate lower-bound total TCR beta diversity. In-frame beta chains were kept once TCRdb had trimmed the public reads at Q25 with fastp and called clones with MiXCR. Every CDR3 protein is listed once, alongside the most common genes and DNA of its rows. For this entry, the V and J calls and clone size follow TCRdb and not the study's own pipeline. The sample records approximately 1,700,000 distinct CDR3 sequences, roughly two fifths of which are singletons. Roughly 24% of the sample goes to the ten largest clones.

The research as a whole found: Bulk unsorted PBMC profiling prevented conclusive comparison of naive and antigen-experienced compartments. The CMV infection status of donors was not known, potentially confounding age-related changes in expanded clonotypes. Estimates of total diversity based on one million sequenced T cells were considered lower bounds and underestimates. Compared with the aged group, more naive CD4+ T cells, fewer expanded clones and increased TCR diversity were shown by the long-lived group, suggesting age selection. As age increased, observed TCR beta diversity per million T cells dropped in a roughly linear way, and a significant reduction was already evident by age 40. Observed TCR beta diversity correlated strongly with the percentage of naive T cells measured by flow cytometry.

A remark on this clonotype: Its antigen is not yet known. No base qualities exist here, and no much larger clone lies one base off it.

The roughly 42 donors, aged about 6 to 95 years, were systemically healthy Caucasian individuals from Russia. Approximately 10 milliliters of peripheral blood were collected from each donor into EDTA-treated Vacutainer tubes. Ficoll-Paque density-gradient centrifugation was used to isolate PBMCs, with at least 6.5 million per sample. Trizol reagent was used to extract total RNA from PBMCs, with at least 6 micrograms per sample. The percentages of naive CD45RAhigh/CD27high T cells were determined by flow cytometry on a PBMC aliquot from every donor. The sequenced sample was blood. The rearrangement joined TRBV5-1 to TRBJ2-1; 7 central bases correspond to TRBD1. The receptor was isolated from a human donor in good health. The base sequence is TGCGCCAGCTTAGTCAGGGGGAATGAGCAGTTCTTC. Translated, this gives CASLVRGNEQFF.